This TCR beta chain was sequenced during a study of blood T cells in healthy people across ages. Germline trimming cut 0 bases from V and 1 base from J; bases unmatched to any gene: 5. Germline loops: CDR1 DFQATT, CDR2 SNEGSKA (reference sequence). This CDR3 spans 15 amino acids. The authors ran a second PCR of roughly 6 to 11 cycles using a sample-barcoded 5' primer and a J-beta primer mix. A minimum of 2.5 million CDR3-containing paired-end reads was obtained for each sample. TCRdb reanalysed the 5' RACE reads using MiXCR and keeps one entry per CDR3 protein. Among 650,000 to 1,000,000 distinct CDR3 sequences listed, under 40% were seen once. With regard to this clonotype: Its antigen is unidentified.

General study findings and limits: The CMV status of each donor remained undetermined, and this could have confounded shifts in expanded clonotypes. Estimates of diversity drawn from one million T cells were considered underestimates. Unsorted PBMC material precluded a definitive naive versus antigen-experienced comparison.

This receptor was obtained from a young man in good health. This sequence joins TRBV20-1 and TRBJ1-1, with TRBD1 matching 7 bases. The sample comprised blood. CDR3 DNA: TGCAGTGCTAGAGAACAGGGGAGTCCGAACACTGAAGCTTTCTTT. Protein product: CSAREQGSPNTEAFF.